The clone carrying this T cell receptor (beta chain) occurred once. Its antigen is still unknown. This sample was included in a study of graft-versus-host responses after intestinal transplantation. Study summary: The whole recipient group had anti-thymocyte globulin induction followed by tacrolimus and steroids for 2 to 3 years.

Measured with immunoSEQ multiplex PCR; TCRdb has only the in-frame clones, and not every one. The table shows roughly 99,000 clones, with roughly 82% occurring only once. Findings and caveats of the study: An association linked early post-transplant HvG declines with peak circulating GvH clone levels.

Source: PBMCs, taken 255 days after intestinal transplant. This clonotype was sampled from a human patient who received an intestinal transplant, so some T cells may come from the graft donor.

The CDR3 spells CASSRGQGTDTQYF. The CDR3 DNA reads TGTGCCAGCTCACGAGGACAGGGCACAGATACGCAGTATTTT. This sequence joins TRBV18 and TRBJ2-3; 7 positions agree with TRBD1. Germline CDR1 KGHSH, CDR2 LQKENI. Trimming cost V 4 bases and J 1 base; bases outside gene matches: 2. CDR3 size: 14 residues.